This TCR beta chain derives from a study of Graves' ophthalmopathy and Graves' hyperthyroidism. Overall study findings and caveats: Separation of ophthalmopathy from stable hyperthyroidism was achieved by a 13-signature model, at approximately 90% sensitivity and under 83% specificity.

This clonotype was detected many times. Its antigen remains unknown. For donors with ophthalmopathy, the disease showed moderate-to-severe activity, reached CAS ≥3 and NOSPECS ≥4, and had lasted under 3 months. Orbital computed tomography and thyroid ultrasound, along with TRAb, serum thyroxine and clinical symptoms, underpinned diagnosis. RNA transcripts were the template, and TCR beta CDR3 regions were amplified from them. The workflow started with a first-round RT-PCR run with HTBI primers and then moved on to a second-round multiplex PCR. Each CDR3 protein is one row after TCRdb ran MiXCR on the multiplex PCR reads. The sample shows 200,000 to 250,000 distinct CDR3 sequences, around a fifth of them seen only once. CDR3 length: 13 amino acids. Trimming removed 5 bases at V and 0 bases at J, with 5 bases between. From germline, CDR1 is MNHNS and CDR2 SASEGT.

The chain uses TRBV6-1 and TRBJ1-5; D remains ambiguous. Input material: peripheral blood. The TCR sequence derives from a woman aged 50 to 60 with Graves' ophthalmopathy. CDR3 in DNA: TGTGCCAGCAGTCAAAATAGCAATCAGCCCCAGCATTTT. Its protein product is CASSQNSNQPQHF.